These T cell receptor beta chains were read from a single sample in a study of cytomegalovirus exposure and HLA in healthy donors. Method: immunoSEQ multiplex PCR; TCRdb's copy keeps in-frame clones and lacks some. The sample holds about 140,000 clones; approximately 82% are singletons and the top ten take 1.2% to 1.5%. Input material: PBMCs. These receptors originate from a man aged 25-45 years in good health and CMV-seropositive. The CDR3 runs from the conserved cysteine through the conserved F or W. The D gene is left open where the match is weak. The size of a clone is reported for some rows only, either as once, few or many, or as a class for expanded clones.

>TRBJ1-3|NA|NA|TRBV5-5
TGTGCCAGCAGTTGGGCTCTCTCTGGAAACACCATATATTTT
CASSWALSGNTIYF
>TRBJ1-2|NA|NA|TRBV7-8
TGTGCCAGCAGCCACGGAGGCCCTCCTAACTATGGCTACACCTTC
CASSHGGPPNYGYTF
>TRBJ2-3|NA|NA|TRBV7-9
TGTTCCACAAGGAGGGCCACAGATACGCAGTATTTT
CSTRRATDTQYF
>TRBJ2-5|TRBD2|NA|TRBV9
TGTGCCAGCAGCGTAGCCCCGGGAGGGCCTGGGGAGACCCAGTACTTC
CASSVAPGGPGETQYF
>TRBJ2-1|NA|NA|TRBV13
TGTGCCAGCAGCTTAGCGGCGGGGGCCGCCTCCTACAATGAGCAGTTCTTC
CASSLAAGAASYNEQFF
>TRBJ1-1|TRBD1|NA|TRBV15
TGTGCCACCAGGAGGGACAGGATGAACACTGAAGCTTTCTTT
CATRRDRMNTEAFF
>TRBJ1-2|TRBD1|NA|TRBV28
TGTGCCAGCAGACCGGGGACAGGGGGCCTCTTGGGTGGCTACACCTTC
CASRPGTGGLLGGYTF
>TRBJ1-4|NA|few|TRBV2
TGTGCCAGCAGCCAAGGGGGGGAAAATGAAAAACTGTTTTTT
CASSQGGENEKLFF
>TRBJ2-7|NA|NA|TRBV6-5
TGTGCCAGCAGTTACGAGCTGGGGAGGGAGCAGTACTTC
CASSYELGREQYF
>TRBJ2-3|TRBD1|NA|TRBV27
TGTGCCAGCAGAATACAGGGGGTCTTGGCAGATACGCAGTATTTT
CASRIQGVLADTQYF
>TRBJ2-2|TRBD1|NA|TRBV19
TGTGCCAGTATCAAGAGACAGGGCCTCGGCACCGGGGAGCTGTTTTTT
CASIKRQGLGTGELFF
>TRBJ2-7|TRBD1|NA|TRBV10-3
TGTGCCATCAGTACCGACAGGGCGTACGAGCAGTACTTC
CAISTDRAYEQYF
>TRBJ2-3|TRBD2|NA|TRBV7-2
TGTGCCAGCAGCCGGGACTACTCTAGCACAGATACGCAGTATTTT
CASSRDYSSTDTQYF
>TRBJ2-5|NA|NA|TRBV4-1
TGCGCCAGCAGCCAAGTTCCCGGGAGCCCCCAAGAGACCCAGTACTTC
CASSQVPGSPQETQYF
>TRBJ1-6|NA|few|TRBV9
TGTGCCAGCAGTGATCCGGGGGTAAATTCACCCCTCCACTTT
CASSDPGVNSPLHF
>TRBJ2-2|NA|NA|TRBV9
TGTGCCAGCAGCGCCTCTCAGGGGTCGAACACCGGGGAGCTGTTTTTT
CASSASQGSNTGELFF
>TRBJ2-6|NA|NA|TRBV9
TGTGCCAGCAGCGTGCGGGACGCCAGCTCTGGGGCCAACGTCCTGACTTTC
CASSVRDASSGANVLTF
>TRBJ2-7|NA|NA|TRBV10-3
TGTGCCATCAGTGAGTCCCGTGACTACTACGAGCAGTACTTC
CAISESRDYYEQYF
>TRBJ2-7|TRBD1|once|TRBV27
TGTGCCACCGGGGACAGGGGAAAGCAGTACTTC
CATGDRGKQYF
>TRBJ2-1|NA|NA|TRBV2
TGTGCCAGCAGGTCCGGGGACAAGAACAATGAGCAGTTCTTC
CASRSGDKNNEQFF
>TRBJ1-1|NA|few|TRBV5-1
TGTGCCAGCAGCTTGCGGGGTACTGAAGCTTTCTTT
CASSLRGTEAFF
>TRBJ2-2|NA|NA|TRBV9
TGTGCCAGCAAGGTTTCAGGGAACACCGGGGAGCTGTTTTTT
CASKVSGNTGELFF
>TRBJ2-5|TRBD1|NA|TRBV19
TGTGCCACCCGACAGGGTGGGGGAGAGACCCAGTACTTC
CATRQGGGETQYF
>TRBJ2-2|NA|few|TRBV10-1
TGCGCCAGCAGTGAGTCCCCTCGGTTCGGGGAGCTGTTTTTT
CASSESPRFGELFF
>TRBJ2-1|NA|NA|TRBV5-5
TGTGCCAGCAGCTTGCCCCAAAGTGGCAGCAATGAGCAGTTCTTC
CASSLPQSGSNEQFF
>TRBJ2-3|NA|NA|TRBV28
TGTGCCAGCAGCCCCCCGAGCACAGATACGCAGTATTTT
CASSPPSTDTQYF
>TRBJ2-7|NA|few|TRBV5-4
TGTGCCAGCAGCGGGGGACTGACGCCGACCGAGCAGTACTTC
CASSGGLTPTEQYF
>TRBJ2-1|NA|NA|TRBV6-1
TGTGCCACCCCTCGGGAATCCTACAATGAGCAGTTCTTC
CATPRESYNEQFF
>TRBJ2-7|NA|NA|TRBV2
TGTGCCAGCACTTCCTTCTCCTACGAGCAGTACTTC
CASTSFSYEQYF
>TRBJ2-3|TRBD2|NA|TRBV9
TGTGCCAGCAGCGGACAACCGGGACTAGCGGGAAGGGCAGATACGCAGTATTTT
CASSGQPGLAGRADTQYF
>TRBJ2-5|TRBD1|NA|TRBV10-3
TGTGCCATCAGTGAGTCGATCTCGGACAGGGTACTCCAAGAGACCCAGTACTTC
CAISESISDRVLQETQYF
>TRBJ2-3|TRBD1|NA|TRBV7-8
TGTGCCAGCAGGGAAACAGGGGGTTTCTCGTATACGCAGTATTTT
CASRETGGFSYTQYF